This T cell receptor beta chain originates from a study of T cell changes during pregnancy in multiple sclerosis. Sequencing used immunoSEQ multiplex PCR; TCRdb keeps in-frame clones, though not all of them. The data contain some 77,000 clones, about 93% of them singletons. Material: peripheral blood, obtained after pregnancy. This receptor was identified in a female donor in good health, enrolled as a control in a pregnancy study.

The CDR3 spells CASSQGDITDTQYF. CDR3 in DNA: TGCGCCAGCAGCCAAGGGGACATCACAGATACGCAGTATTTT. J is TRBJ2-3 and V is TRBV4-3, with D perhaps TRBD1 (6 bases). The CDR3 extends over 14 amino acids. V shed 1 base and J shed 2 bases, with 7 bases lying between them. CDR1 and CDR2 from the germline V gene are LGHNA and YSLEER.